One sample yielded the 15 T cell receptor beta chains listed below, sequenced in a study of blood T cell repertoires in COVID-19. TCRdb's table, derived via immunoSEQ multiplex PCR, lists solely in-frame clones and lacks some. The sample holds approximately 140,000 clones, 84% seen once. Sequencing was carried out using PBMCs or T cells enriched from blood (not recorded which). The receptors originated from a woman aged 50 to 60 with acute COVID-19.

The count of this clone is one. The J gene is TRBJ2-7, the V gene TRBV27; possibly TRBD2 for D (6 bases). CDR1 and CDR2 (germline): MNHEY, SMNVEV (reference sequence). The CDR3 is 15 amino acids. V dropped 4 bases and J dropped 6 bases, with 19 bases sitting between them. CDR3 sequence reads: CASSSLPGGTGEQYF. CDR3 DNA sequence: TGTGCCAGCAGTTCCCTCCCTGGCGGGACTGGCGAGCAGTACTTC.

The CDR3 sequence: CASSASLKTQYF. Written as DNA, the CDR3 is TGTGCCAGCAGTGCTTCCCTTAAGACCCAGTACTTC. The chain links TRBV2 to TRBJ2-5; D remains ambiguous. Trimming took 4 bases from V and 6 from J, leaving 9 bases between them. CDR1 is SNHLY, CDR2 FYNNEI, per germline. The CDR3 consists of 12 residues.

The genes are TRBV5-1 and TRBJ2-5; TRBD2 agrees at 14 bases. Per the germline V gene, CDR1 is SGHRS and CDR2 is YFSETQ. V shed 3 bases, J shed 5 bases, and the junction held 15 bases outside the gene matches. This CDR3 is built from 19 residues. In DNA, the CDR3 is TGCGCCAGCAGCTCACCCTCGGGACTAGCGGGAGTTGTAGGGGAGACCCAGTACTTC. Amino acid sequence: CASSSPSGLAGVVGETQYF.

The chain uses TRBV7-9 and TRBJ2-7; TRBD2 matches 12 bases. CDR1 SEHNR and CDR2 FQNEAQ come from the germline V gene (reference sequence). Losses at the gene ends were 5 bases for V and 0 bases for J; bases not matched to a gene: 2. CDR3 size: 15 residues. CDR3 bases: TGTGCCAGCAGCCTGACTAGCGGGAGCTCCTACGAGCAGTACTTC. Protein: CASSLTSGSSYEQYF.

V is TRBV6-4 and J is TRBJ2-1; TRBD2 agrees at 8 bases. The CDR3 is 18 residues long. The germline V gene encodes CDR1 MRHNA and CDR2 SNTAGT. J lost 3 bases, V lost 2 bases, and 12 bases had no gene match. The CDR3 sequence: CASSDERTSFLYYNEQFF. The CDR3 bases are TGTGCCAGCAGTGACGAGAGGACTAGCTTCCTTTACTACAATGAGCAGTTCTTC.

This clone was observed a few times. The chain recombines TRBV5-1 with TRBJ2-1; a weak D match, TRBD2 (6 bases). The germline gives CDR1 SGHRS, CDR2 YFSETQ. The CDR3 spans 18 residues. Trimming stripped 4 bases from V and 1 base from J, with 21 bases between. The CDR3 nucleotides read TGCGCCAGCAGCCCCGGAGGGGTGACGTATGTTTCCTACAATGAGCAGTTCTTC. This translates into CASSPGGVTYVSYNEQFF.

This chain uses TRBV5-4 with TRBJ2-2; perhaps TRBD1 as D (5 bases). The CDR3 runs 15 residues. Trimming pared 2 bases from V and 6 bases from J, leaving 14 bases between. Germline CDR1 reads SGHNT; CDR2 reads YYREEE (reference sequence). CDR3 sequence reads: CASSLDLRGPGELFF. For the CDR3, the DNA is TGTGCCAGCAGCTTAGACCTAAGGGGCCCCGGGGAGCTGTTTTTT.

The chain uses TRBV2 and TRBJ2-7, with D possibly TRBD2 on 6 matching bases. The CDR3 spans 15 residues. Germline V gene sequence: CDR1 SNHLY, CDR2 FYNNEI. V was shortened by 7 bases and J by 0 bases, with 16 bases between the two germline ends. The CDR3 DNA follows: TGTGCCAGCAAGAGTTTAGCGGCATCCTCCTACGAGCAGTACTTC. It translates to CASKSLAASSYEQYF.

The rearrangement uses TRBV7-3 and TRBJ2-1; a possible D gene is TRBD2 (6 bases). Germline values: CDR1 SGHTA, CDR2 FQGTGA. V was pared by 2 bases and J by 0 bases, with 11 bases between. The CDR3 is 16 residues long. The CDR3 spells CASSLLSGSSYNEQFF. CDR3 coding DNA: TGTGCCAGCAGCTTACTTAGCGGTAGCTCCTACAATGAGCAGTTCTTC.

The chain links TRBV7-9 to TRBJ1-4; 8 bases are shared with TRBD1. The CDR3 consists of 15 residues. The germline V gene encodes CDR1 SEHNR and CDR2 FQNEAQ (reference sequence). Unmatched junction bases numbered 8, after V lost 5 bases and J lost 6 bases. CDR3 protein: CASSRETTGDEKLFF. As DNA, the CDR3 is TGTGCCAGCAGCCGTGAGACGACAGGGGATGAAAAACTGTTTTTT.

This clone occurred a few times. V usage is TRBV28 and J usage is TRBJ2-7; weak D call: TRBD1 (5 bases). Germline V gene sequence: CDR1 MDHEN, CDR2 SYDVKM. The V gene lost 6 bases and the J gene lost 6 bases, with 21 bases spanning the gap. The CDR3 sequence is 15 residues long. CDR3 sequence (DNA): TGTGCCAGCAGAAAAGAAGTTACGCAGGGTCGCGAGCAGTACTTC. Its protein product is CASRKEVTQGREQYF.

The chain combines TRBV3-1 (or the pseudogene TRBV3-2) with TRBJ2-1; no firm D call. The germline CDR1 and CDR2 sequences are LGHDT and YNNKEL (reference sequence). CDR3 length equals 12 residues. V gave up 4 bases and J gave up 10 bases, with 11 bases separating them. CDR3 in amino acids: CASSLTKREQFF. CDR3 nucleotides: TGTGCCAGCAGCCTGACCAAGCGCGAGCAGTTCTTC.

This clone was found once. The chain employs TRBV4-2 and TRBJ1-4; TRBD1 matches at 7 bases. V lost 2 bases and J lost 6; bases outside the gene matches: 6. In germline, CDR1 is LGHNA, CDR2 YNFKEQ. The CDR3 loop spans 15 amino acids. CDR3 region: CASSQRRGQDEKLFF. The CDR3, as DNA: TGTGCCAGCAGCCAACGTAGGGGGCAGGATGAAAAACTGTTTTTT.

The chain's CDR3 is CASSTMGPLDTQYF. The CDR3 coding sequence is TGTGCCAGCAGCACAATGGGCCCCCTAGATACGCAGTATTTT. The V and J genes are TRBV7-3 and TRBJ2-3; D is unclear. The V gene lost 5 bases and the J gene lost 5 bases, with 14 bases spanning the gap. CDR3 length: 14 residues. Germline V lookup: CDR1 SGHTA, CDR2 FQGTGA.

The V gene is TRBV6-6, the J gene TRBJ2-2; no firm D call. V was trimmed by 2 bases and J by 7 bases, leaving 5 bases between them. Germline values: CDR1 MNHNY, CDR2 SVGAGI (reference sequence). This CDR3 comprises 12 residues. Written as DNA, the CDR3 is TGTGCCAGCAGTTACGAGGTCGGGGAGCTGTTTTTT. This sequence encodes CASSYEVGELFF.